Following are 3 T cell receptor beta chains from one sample sequenced in a study of identical twins (dated by TCRdb to between 2015 and 2016). Library preparation was by 5' RACE. TCRdb names Illumina HiSeq 2000 as the instrument used. The public reads were quality trimmed at Q25 with fastp and then assembled into clones with MiXCR by TCRdb, keeping productive beta chains. Entries that share a CDR3 protein sequence are merged under the most common genes and DNA. The sample table contains some 600,000 distinct CDR3 sequences; only one count was recorded for around 7.5% of them. Clones ranked in the top ten supply 1.5% to 2% of the sample. The sample was also linked to a second study, of yellow fever vaccine responses in identical twins.

The sequencing input was PBMCs. Receptors were obtained from a young woman in good health.

V and J are TRBV7-9 and TRBJ2-2; TRBD1 or TRBD2 may be the D gene (5 bases each). Germline CDR1 SEHNR, CDR2 FQNEAQ (reference sequence). Trimming cost V 5 bases and J 5 bases, with 15 bases left between them. This CDR3 has 15 amino acids. Written as DNA, the CDR3 is TGTGCCAGCAGCCCACCCGGGGCTGGTACCGGGGAGCTGTTTTTT. Translating it yields CASSPPGAGTGELFF.

In this sample, this clonotype turned up a few times. The chain combines TRBV6-1 with TRBJ2-7; perhaps TRBD1 as D (5 bases). This CDR3 has 13 amino acids. Per germline, CDR1 MNHNS and CDR2 SASEGT. CDR3 sequence: CADIHQGSYEQYV. In DNA form, the CDR3 reads TGTGCAGACATACATCAGGGTTCCTACGAGCAGTACGTC.

The chain recombines TRBV28 with TRBJ2-3; D is uncertain. CDR1 and CDR2 (germline): MDHEN, SYDVKM. Trimming pared 6 bases from V and 7 bases from J, leaving 11 bases between. The CDR3 is 12 amino acids. The CDR3 coding sequence is TGTGCCAGCAGGGTCGACCAGCATACGCAGTATTTT. It encodes CASRVDQHTQYF.